This TCR beta chain was documented in a study of tumor and adjacent non-tumor tissue in lung cancer. A remark on this clonotype: The antigen is not known.

The J segment lost 3 bases and the V segment lost 4 bases, leaving 6 bases of the junction unmatched. The germline gives CDR1 SGHDN, CDR2 FVKESK. This CDR3 region has 15 residues. This sample's RNA came from whole unsorted tissue. TCRbeta libraries were built with three rounds of nested PCR, modified from ARM-PCR. TCRdb itself ran the multiplex PCR reads through MiXCR, one entry per CDR3 protein. The sample consists of about 200,000 distinct CDR3 sequences, around 70% of them appearing once. Whole-study findings and limits: Top 100 clones took a larger repertoire share in normal lung. Higher tumor TCR diversity was associated with shorter survival.

This sequence joins TRBV14 and TRBJ2-3; 8 bases line up with TRBD1. The sequenced sample was lung tumor tissue. This TCR was recovered from a man aged 55 to 70 with non-small cell lung cancer. CDR3 protein: CASSPQQGVTDTQYF. CDR3 sequence (DNA): TGTGCCAGCAGCCCGCAACAGGGGGTGACAGATACGCAGTATTTT.